What follows are 24 T cell receptor beta chains derived from one specimen sequenced in a study of CD8 T cells in Susac syndrome. With random hexamers, reverse transcription was performed on about 0.5 to 1 ug of RNA. A single record per CDR3 protein comes from TCRdb applying MiXCR to the immunoSEQ multiplex PCR reads. In the table there are under 110,000 distinct CDR3 sequences, around 94% of which are singletons. Sequencing input: CD8+ T cells from PBMCs. The receptors come from a human donor with Susac syndrome.

This clonotype appeared a single time. One end of the junction is discordant with germline, which a read error may explain. The chain uses TRBV9 and TRBJ1-2; unclear D gene. The CDR3 is made up of 11 amino acids. Germline CDR1 is SGDLS and CDR2 is YYNGEE. In nucleotides, the CDR3 is TGTGCCAGCACCGTAATCTTGGGCTACACCTTC. This codes for CASTVILGYTF.

The genes are TRBV12-3 or TRBV12-4 and TRBJ2-3; no reliable D call. V lost 3 bases, J lost 2 bases, and 6 bases lay in between. This CDR3 spans 13 amino acids. This CDR3 is CASSFTITDTQYF. The CDR3 region has the DNA TGTGCCAGCAGTTTCACCATCACAGATACGCAGTATTTT.

The CDR3: CASSSGQGSGETQYF. CDR3 in DNA: TGTGCCAGCAGCTCGGGGCAGGGTTCCGGGGAGACCCAGTACTTC. V usage is TRBV13 and J usage is TRBJ2-5; tentatively, D is TRBD1 or TRBD2 (5 bases each). With 4 bases removed from V and 5 bases from J, the gap between germline ends came to 17 bases. CDR1 is PRHDT, CDR2 FYEKMQ, per germline (reference sequence). The CDR3 sequence is 15 residues long.

The rearrangement uses TRBV28 and TRBJ1-2; 7 bases are a match to TRBD1. J lost 2 bases, V lost 4 bases, and 10 bases had no gene match. This CDR3 has 16 residues. Germline CDR1 reads MDHEN; CDR2 reads SYDVKM. Here the CDR3 DNA reads TGTGCCAGCAGTTACCAGGGACAGCCATTAAACTATGGCTACACCTTC. Translation gives CASSYQGQPLNYGYTF.

The chain has TRBV14 and TRBJ2-2, with D perhaps matching TRBD2 (6 bases). CDR3 size: 14 residues. Germline-derived CDR1 and CDR2 are SGHDN and FVKESK. V lost 1 base and J 7 bases, leaving 10 bases between the germline ends. CDR3 nucleotides: TGTGCCAGCAGCCAAGCGGGGGAAAACGGGGAGCTGTTTTTT. Its translation: CASSQAGENGELFF.

The V and J genes are TRBV20-1 and TRBJ1-1; tentative D call: TRBD1 (6 bases). The V end was cut by 6 bases, the J end by 0 bases, with 11 bases between. Germline loops: CDR1 DFQATT, CDR2 SNEGSKA (reference sequence). This CDR3 has 13 amino acids. The DNA of the CDR3 is TGCAGTGCCCGAGACAGGATGAACACTGAAGCTTTCTTT. Translating it yields CSARDRMNTEAFF.

The chain uses TRBV4-3 and TRBJ1-4; D remains unclear. The CDR3 totals 15 residues. Looked up from germline, CDR1 is LGHNA and CDR2 is YSLEER. With 0 bases removed from V and 8 bases from J, the gap between germline ends came to 13 bases. The CDR3 DNA reads TGCGCCAGCAGCCAAGATAGGTCTCGAGGGGAAAAACTGTTTTTT. It translates to CASSQDRSRGEKLFF.

The chain has TRBV7-9 and TRBJ2-5, with D possibly TRBD1 on 5 matching bases. The CDR3 consists of 12 residues. V was cut by 8 bases and J by 2 bases, with 9 bases left in between. The V gene's germline CDR1 is SEHNR and CDR2 FQNEAQ (reference sequence). Here the CDR3 reads CASLGEQETQYF. The CDR3, as DNA: TGTGCCAGCCTAGGGGAACAAGAGACCCAGTACTTC.

The V gene is TRBV13, the J gene TRBJ1-1; D gene ambiguous. The CDR3 is 12 amino acids. Germline assignment: CDR1 PRHDT and CDR2 FYEKMQ (reference sequence). V lost 2 bases, J lost 8 bases, and 9 bases lay in between. Here the CDR3 reads CASSLMGIEAFF. The CDR3 DNA is TGTGCCAGCAGCTTAATGGGGATAGAAGCTTTCTTT.

The gene calls are TRBV3-1 and TRBJ2-7; D may match TRBD1 or TRBD2 (6 bases each). The CDR3 consists of 15 residues. The germline gives CDR1 LGHDT, CDR2 YNNKEL (reference sequence). V was pared by 1 base and J by 4 bases, with 14 bases between. The CDR3 nucleotides are TGTGCCAGCAGCCAAGGAGGGGGGCTCGGGTACGAGCAGTACTTC. Encoded protein: CASSQGGGLGYEQYF.

The chain uses TRBV27 and TRBJ1-5; TRBD1 agrees at 7 bases. CDR1 is MNHEY and CDR2 is SMNVEV in the germline V gene (reference sequence). CDR3 length: 14 amino acids. With V trimmed by 5 bases and J by 2 bases, 3 bases remained unmatched. For the CDR3, the DNA is TGTGCCAGCAGTCCTGGGACAGGCAATCAGCCCCAGCATTTT. Translating gives CASSPGTGNQPQHF.

The chain uses TRBV6-2 or TRBV6-3 and TRBJ1-2; D gene unclear. V was cut by 0 bases and J by 2 bases, with 13 bases left in between. The CDR3 consists of 16 residues. Germline CDR1 reads MNHEY; CDR2 reads SVGEGT. The CDR3 spells CASSYSIIRDNYGYTF. The CDR3 nucleotides are TGTGCCAGCAGTTACTCGATCATCCGAGACAACTATGGCTACACCTTC.

The V gene is TRBV7-9, the J gene TRBJ2-7; TRBD1 or TRBD2 may be the D gene (7 bases each). This CDR3 has 14 residues. Trimming shortened V by 5 bases and J by 3 bases, and 14 bases separated the two germline ends. Germline assignment: CDR1 SEHNR and CDR2 FQNEAQ (reference sequence). The CDR3 coding sequence is TGTGCCAGCAGCCCAGGGGGGGCGGTCTACGAGCAGTACTTC. Translation gives CASSPGGAVYEQYF.

The genes are TRBV10-2 and TRBJ1-2; D call uncertain. The CDR3 length is 14 residues. Trimming took off 2 bases at V and 2 bases at J, with 9 bases between the two ends. CDR1 is WSHSY, CDR2 SAAADI, per germline. The CDR3 nucleotides read TGCGCCAGCAGTGAGCCCGGCGGGAACTATGGCTACACCTTC. Translated: CASSEPGGNYGYTF.

The chain links TRBV9 to TRBJ2-1; TRBD1 agrees at 8 bases. Germline V gene sequence: CDR1 SGDLS, CDR2 YYNGEE. The length of the CDR3 is 13 residues. Trimming at V came to 3 bases and at J to 6 bases, leaving 2 bases not matched to a gene. The CDR3 protein is CASSATGANEQFF. Written as DNA, the CDR3 is TGTGCCAGCAGCGCGACAGGGGCCAATGAGCAGTTCTTC.

The chain is built from TRBV6-2 or TRBV6-3 and TRBJ2-5, with D unresolved. CDR3 length equals 13 residues. Trimming left V 2 bases short and J 4 bases short, with 8 bases between. Per the germline V gene, CDR1 is MNHEY and CDR2 is SVGEGT. CDR3 nucleotide sequence: TGTGCCAGCAGTTACGAGGCGATAGAGACCCAGTACTTC. Protein sequence: CASSYEAIETQYF.

The rearrangement links TRBV29-1 to TRBJ1-2; a possible D gene is TRBD1 (5 bases). Trimming pared 5 bases from V and 5 bases from J, leaving 9 bases between. The CDR3 sequence is 11 residues long. Germline V lookup: CDR1 SQVTM, CDR2 ANQGSEA. CDR3 in DNA: TGCAGCGTTAAGACAGAATATGGCTACACCTTC. It codes for CSVKTEYGYTF.

This chain connects TRBV19 to TRBJ2-7; no clear D gene. The CDR3 contains 15 residues. Germline-derived CDR1 and CDR2 are LNHDA and SQIVND (reference sequence). Between the trimmed V and J ends, which lost 3 bases and 5 bases, there was a span of 17 bases. This CDR3 reads CASSIFRNSLDEQYF. The CDR3, as DNA: TGTGCCAGTAGTATCTTCCGGAATTCTTTGGACGAGCAGTACTTC. The full variable domain, in which reference TRBV19 and TRBJ2-7 provide the parts outside the CDR3, is DGGITQSPKYLFRKEGQNVTLSCEQNLNHDAMYWYRQDPGQGLRLIYYSQIVNDFQKGDIAEGYSVSREKKESFPLTVTSAQKNPTAFYLCASSIFRNSLDEQYFGPGTRLTVT.

The CDR3 spells CASSESVGRLDNEQFF. The CDR3 nucleotides are TGTGCCAGCAGCGAGAGCGTGGGAAGGTTGGACAATGAGCAGTTCTTC. V usage is TRBV9 and J usage is TRBJ2-1; no reliable D call. The V end was cut by 3 bases, the J end by 5 bases, with 18 bases between. The V gene's germline CDR1 is SGDLS and CDR2 YYNGEE. This CDR3 is 16 amino acids long.

This clonotype came up once. The chain links TRBV25-1 to TRBJ1-4; 7 bases align to TRBD1. CDR3 length equals 15 residues. V lost 3 bases, J lost 3 bases, and 4 bases stayed unmatched. In germline, CDR1 is MGHDK, CDR2 SYGVNS. CDR3 sequence (DNA): TGTGCCAGCAGTGATTTACAGGGGCCTAATGAAAAACTGTTTTTT. Residues: CASSDLQGPNEKLFF.

The gene calls are TRBV13 and TRBJ1-6, with D maybe TRBD1 (5 bases). Germline-derived CDR1 and CDR2 are PRHDT and FYEKMQ (reference sequence). The CDR3 runs to 16 residues. V lost 1 base and J lost 6, with 13 bases in between. The DNA of the CDR3 is TGTGCCAGCAGCTTAGCACAGGAGGGTCGTAATTCACCCCTCCACTTT. Encoded protein: CASSLAQEGRNSPLHF.

The rearrangement links TRBV7-8 to TRBJ2-3; 7 positions agree with TRBD1. The ends lost 7 bases at V and 2 bases at J; junction bases unmatched: 9. Per germline, CDR1 SGHVS and CDR2 FQNEAQ. The length of the CDR3 is 15 residues. CDR3 in DNA: TGTGCCAGCACCCCCGGGACAGCACTCACAGATACGCAGTATTTT. It yields the protein CASTPGTALTDTQYF.

With respect to this clonotype: Its ends do not fully match the called genes, so a read error is possible. The CDR3 DNA reads as TGTGCCAGCAGCTTAGGTGGGGGCTCCTTGATCTTC. This translates into CASSLGGGSLIF. The gene calls are TRBV7-9 and TRBJ2-1, with D possibly being TRBD1 (6 bases). The germline V gene encodes CDR1 SEHNR and CDR2 FQNEAQ (reference sequence). The length of the CDR3 is 12 residues.

CDR3 sequence: CASSLPSSGGGTEAFF. The CDR3 coding sequence is TGTGCCAGCAGCTTACCCTCCTCGGGGGGGGGCACTGAAGCTTTCTTT. The chain couples TRBV7-9 to TRBJ1-1; possibly TRBD1 for D (5 bases). The CDR3 sequence is 16 residues long. Trimming stripped 2 bases from V and 4 bases from J, with 17 bases between. Germline CDR1 is SEHNR and CDR2 is FQNEAQ (reference sequence).